Shown below are 8 T cell receptor beta chains from a single sample sequenced in a study of T-cell reconstitution after alpha-beta-depleted transplantation in children. Using unique molecular identifiers, the investigators prepared the TCRbeta library. TCRdb redid the calling of the PCR reads with MiXCR, one entry per CDR3 protein. The sample includes 500,000 to 600,000 distinct CDR3 sequences, over 20% of them seen just once. Sequencing was performed on PBMCs, taken before TCRalphabeta/CD19-depleted stem cell transplant. These receptors were obtained from a boy in the first two years of life with Wiskott-Aldrich syndrome, due to receive a stem cell transplant.

In this sample, this clonotype turned up a few times. The junction shows a germline mismatch at one end, possibly a read error. This chain uses TRBV7-9 with TRBJ2-7, with D unresolved. CDR3 length: 11 amino acids. Germline V CDR1 and CDR2: SEHNR, FQNEAQ (reference sequence). This chain's CDR3 is CASSYQGSPVF. The CDR3 DNA sequence: TGTGCCAGCAGCTATCAAGGATCGCCAGTCTTC.

Only a few counts were recorded for this clonotype. The rearrangement links TRBV12-3 or TRBV12-4 to TRBJ1-5; D not certain. The CDR3 is 18 amino acids. V lost 3 bases and J 0 bases, leaving 18 bases between the germline ends. The CDR3 nucleotides are TGTGCCAGCAGTTTCAGCAAAACTATCTATAGTAGCAATCAGCCCCAGCATTTT. This translates into CASSFSKTIYSSNQPQHF.

The V call is TRBV19, the J call TRBJ1-1; no reliable D call. There are 14 residues in the CDR3. Per germline, CDR1 LNHDA and CDR2 SQIVND (reference sequence). V lost 7 bases to trimming and J lost 0 bases, with 12 bases between them. CDR3 in amino acids: CASTLQDLNTEAFF. In nucleotides, the CDR3 is TGTGCCAGTACCCTCCAGGACTTGAACACTGAAGCTTTCTTT.

J is TRBJ2-2 and V is TRBV5-5; D is ambiguous. The CDR3 sequence is 15 residues long. CDR1 and CDR2 (germline): SGHKS, YYEKEE (reference sequence). The V and J ends lost 3 bases and 6 bases respectively, with 15 bases between them. Here the CDR3 reads CASSSSSLRAGELFF. The CDR3 nucleotides are TGTGCCAGCAGCTCTTCATCCCTACGGGCCGGGGAGCTGTTTTTT.

The V and J genes are TRBV5-1 and TRBJ2-2; D unclear. Germline loops: CDR1 SGHRS, CDR2 YFSETQ. This CDR3 is built from 16 residues. The V and J ends lost 4 bases and 6 bases respectively, with 19 bases between them. The CDR3 loop reads CASSLSPAHVSGELFF. In DNA, the CDR3 is TGCGCCAGCAGCCTATCCCCGGCCCACGTGTCCGGGGAGCTGTTTTTT.

This clonotype appeared a single time. The chain uses TRBV12-3 or TRBV12-4 and TRBJ2-7; TRBD2 agrees at 11 bases. V shed 5 bases, J shed 7 bases, and the junction held 4 bases outside the gene matches. CDR3 length: 13 residues. The CDR3 DNA reads TGTGCCAGCAGTCCTAGCGGGGGGTTTGAGCAGTACTTC. As protein: CASSPSGGFEQYF.

This chain uses TRBV11-2 with TRBJ2-7; D perhaps matches TRBD1 (5 bases). Germline CDR1 SGHAT, CDR2 FQNNGV. The CDR3 length is 16 residues. V was clipped by 5 bases and J by 2 bases, with 19 bases between them. The CDR3 reads CASSPTDRGHPYEQYF. CDR3 in DNA: TGTGCCAGCAGCCCGACCGACCGAGGACACCCCTACGAGCAGTACTTC.

V and J are TRBV29-1 and TRBJ1-2, with D possibly being TRBD1 (5 bases). This CDR3 has 12 residues. In germline, CDR1 is SQVTM, CDR2 ANQGSEA. V lost 4 bases and J 8 bases, leaving 14 bases between the germline ends. This chain's CDR3 is CSVVQRGYGYTF. The CDR3 DNA sequence: TGCAGCGTTGTACAGAGGGGCTACGGCTACACCTTC. The complete variable domain, with remaining parts taken from reference TRBV29-1 and TRBJ1-2, reads SAVISQKPSRDICQRGTSLTIQCQVDSQVTMMFWYRQQPGQSLTLIATANQGSEATYESGFVIDKFPISRPNLTFSTLTVSNMSPEDSSIYLCSVVQRGYGYTFGSGTRLTVV.